These T cell receptor beta chains were read from a single sample in a study of T cell repertoires in cytomegalovirus infection. From the reads, TCRdb called clonotypes with MiXCR, one entry per CDR3 protein. Altogether around 240,000 distinct CDR3 sequences are present, over 20% being singletons, with the ten largest covering 15% to 20%. The sequencing input was CD8+ T cells from PBMCs. Receptors were obtained from a human donor in good health (CMV status not recorded). Some clones in this sample may be carry-over from other donors' samples. Each CDR3 is given with its conserved first and last residue. The order of the fields is J gene, V gene, D gene, clone size, CDR3 DNA, CDR3 protein. D genes are given only for firm matches. Not every row has a clone size; where given, it reads once, few, many or a size class.

TRBJ2-7 | TRBV27 | TRBD1 | few | TGTGCCAGCAGTTTAGGGACAGTAAAACCCTACGAGCAGTACTTC | CASSLGTVKPYEQYF
TRBJ1-1 | TRBV29-1 | - | - | TGCAGCGTTGAAAGTCAGAATGGTGAAGCTTTCTTT | CSVESQNGEAFF
TRBJ2-7 | TRBV2 | - | many | TGTGCCAGCAGTCTCGCGACAAATTGGGGCGAGCAGTACTTC | CASSLATNWGEQYF
TRBJ2-3 | TRBV7-9 | - | many | TGTGCCAGCAACCAACCCGGGGGCCCCGATACGCAGTATTTT | CASNQPGGPDTQYF
TRBJ2-3 | TRBV5-6 | - | - | TGTGCCAGCTTTGTGGGCAGGGTTCTCACAGATACGCAGTATTTT | CASFVGRVLTDTQYF
TRBJ1-2 | TRBV29-1 | - | - | TGCAGCGTTGATGCGCAGAATAACTATGGCTACACCTTC | CSVDAQNNYGYTF
TRBJ1-5 | TRBV15 | - | once | TGTGCCACCAGCAGAGACGAGGGACCCAATCAGCCCCAGCATTTT | CATSRDEGPNQPQHF
TRBJ1-1 | TRBV4-1 | TRBD1 | few | TGCGCCAGCAGCCGGGACAGGGGCACTGAAGCTTTCTTT | CASSRDRGTEAFF
TRBJ1-1 | TRBV12-3/TRBV12-4 | TRBD1 | - | TGTGCCAGCAGTAGGGGGCTCACTGAAGCTTTCTTT | CASSRGLTEAFF
TRBJ2-3 | TRBV3-1 | - | few | TGTGCCAGCAGCCGAAGGCGGTCCCCTAAGGATACGCAGTATTTT | CASSRRRSPKDTQYF
TRBJ2-5 | TRBV28 | - | many | TGTGCCAGCAGTCAGACAATAGGCCCGGAGACCCAGTACTTC | CASSQTIGPETQYF
TRBJ1-1 | TRBV29-1 | - | - | TGCAGCGGTGACCGGGACACTGAAGCTTTCTTT | CSGDRDTEAFF